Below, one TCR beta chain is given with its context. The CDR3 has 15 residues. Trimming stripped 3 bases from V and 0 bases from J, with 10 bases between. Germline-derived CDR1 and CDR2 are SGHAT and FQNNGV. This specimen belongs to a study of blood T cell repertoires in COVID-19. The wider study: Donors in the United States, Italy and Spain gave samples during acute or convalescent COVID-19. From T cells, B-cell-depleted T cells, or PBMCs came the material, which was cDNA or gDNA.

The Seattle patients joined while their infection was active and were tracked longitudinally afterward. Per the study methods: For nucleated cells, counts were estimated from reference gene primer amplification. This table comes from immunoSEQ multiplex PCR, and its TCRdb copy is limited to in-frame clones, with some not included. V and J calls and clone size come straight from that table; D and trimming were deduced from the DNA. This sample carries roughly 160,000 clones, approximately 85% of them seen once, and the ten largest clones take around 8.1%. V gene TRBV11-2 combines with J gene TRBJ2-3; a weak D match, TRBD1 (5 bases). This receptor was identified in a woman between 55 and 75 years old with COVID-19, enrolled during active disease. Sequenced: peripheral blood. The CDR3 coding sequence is TGTGCCAGCAGCTTCCTAGGGGTGAGCACAGATACGCAGTATTTT. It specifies CASSFLGVSTDTQYF.